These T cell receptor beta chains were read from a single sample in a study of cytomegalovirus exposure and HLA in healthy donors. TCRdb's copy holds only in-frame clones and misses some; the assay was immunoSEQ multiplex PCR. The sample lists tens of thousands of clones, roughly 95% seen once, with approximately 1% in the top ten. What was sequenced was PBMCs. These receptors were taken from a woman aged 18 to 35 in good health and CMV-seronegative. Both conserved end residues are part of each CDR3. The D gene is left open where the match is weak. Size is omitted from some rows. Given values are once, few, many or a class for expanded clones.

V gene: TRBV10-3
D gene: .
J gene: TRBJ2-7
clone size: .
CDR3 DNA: TGTGCCATCAGTGAGTCCGCAGGGGGGTACGAGCAGTACTTC
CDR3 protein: CAISESAGGYEQYF

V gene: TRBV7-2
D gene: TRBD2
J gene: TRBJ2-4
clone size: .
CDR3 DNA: TGTGCCAGCAGCTTGCGGGGGGAAAACATTCAGTACTTC
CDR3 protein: CASSLRGENIQYF

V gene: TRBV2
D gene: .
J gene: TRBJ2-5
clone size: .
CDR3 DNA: TGTGCCAGCACCCTGACTAGTACCCTGGGAGAGACCCAGTACTTC
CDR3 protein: CASTLTSTLGETQYF

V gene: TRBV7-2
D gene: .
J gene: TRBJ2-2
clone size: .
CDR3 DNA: TGTGCCAGCAGCTTATCCCCCAGGGGGGCCGGGGAGCTGTTTTTT
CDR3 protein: CASSLSPRGAGELFF

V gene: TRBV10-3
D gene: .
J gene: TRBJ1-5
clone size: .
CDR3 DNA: TGTGCCATCAGTGGGAACAGGGACAATCATCAGCCCCAGCATTTT
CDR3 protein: CAISGNRDNHQPQHF

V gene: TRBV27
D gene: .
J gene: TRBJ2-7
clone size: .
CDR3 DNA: TGTGCCAGCAGGGGGCCAGGGGTGTACGAGCAGTACTTC
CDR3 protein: CASRGPGVYEQYF

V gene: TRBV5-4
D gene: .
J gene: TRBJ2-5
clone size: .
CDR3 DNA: TGTGCCAGCAGCGCGCCCATGATCGGGCAAGAGACCCAGTACTTC
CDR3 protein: CASSAPMIGQETQYF

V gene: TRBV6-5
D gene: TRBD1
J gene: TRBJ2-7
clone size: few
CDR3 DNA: TGTGCCAGCAGTCGCCGCGGACAGGGTGCCTACGAGCAGTACTTC
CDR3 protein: CASSRRGQGAYEQYF

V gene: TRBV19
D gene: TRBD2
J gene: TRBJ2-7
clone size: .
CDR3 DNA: TGTGCCAGTGCCCACGGGGGGGGAACCTCCTACGAGCAGTACTTC
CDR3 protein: CASAHGGGTSYEQYF

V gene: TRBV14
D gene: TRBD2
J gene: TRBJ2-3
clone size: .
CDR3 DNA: TGTGCCAGCAGCCAACTAGCGGGAGGGCTCACAGATACGCAGTATTTT
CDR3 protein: CASSQLAGGLTDTQYF

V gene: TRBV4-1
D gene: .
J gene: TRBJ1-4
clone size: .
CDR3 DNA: TGCGCCAGCAGCCAAGATATGGAGGAACCCTCGTTTTTT
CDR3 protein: CASSQDMEEPSFF

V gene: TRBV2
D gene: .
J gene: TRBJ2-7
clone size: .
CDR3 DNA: TGTGCCAGCAGTGTGGAGGGGTACGAGCAGTACTTC
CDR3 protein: CASSVEGYEQYF

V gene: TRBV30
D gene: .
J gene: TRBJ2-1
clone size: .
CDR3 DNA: TGTGCCTGGAGTGGAGCCCCGGCCCTTCGGGGTGAGCAGTTCTTC
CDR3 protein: CAWSGAPALRGEQFF

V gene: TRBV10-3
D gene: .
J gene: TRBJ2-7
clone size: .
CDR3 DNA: TGTGCCATCAGCCGGGACTCCTACGAGCAGTACTTC
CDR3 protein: CAISRDSYEQYF

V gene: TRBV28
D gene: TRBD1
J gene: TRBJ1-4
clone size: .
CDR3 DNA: TGTGCCAGCAGTCCCGGACAGGGATTGCATGAAAAACTGTTTTTT
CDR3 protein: CASSPGQGLHEKLFF

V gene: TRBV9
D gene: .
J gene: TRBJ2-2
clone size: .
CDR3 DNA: TGTGCCAGCAGCGAGCCCAGGGGGGCCTCGAACACCGGGGAGCTGTTTTTT
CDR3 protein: CASSEPRGASNTGELFF

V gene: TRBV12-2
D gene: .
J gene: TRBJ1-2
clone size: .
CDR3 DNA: TGTGCAAGTCGCTTAGGTAGCAGTCTGTCCCTCTATGGCTACACCTTC
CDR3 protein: CASRLGSSLSLYGYTF

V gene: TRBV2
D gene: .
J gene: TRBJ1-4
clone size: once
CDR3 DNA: TGTGCCACCAGAGTTGGACAGAACCCTGAAAAACTGTTTTTT
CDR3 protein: CATRVGQNPEKLFF

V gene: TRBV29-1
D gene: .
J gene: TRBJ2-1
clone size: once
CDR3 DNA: TGCAGCGTTGAGCCTGCGGGGGCAACCTACAATGAGCAGTTCTTC
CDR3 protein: CSVEPAGATYNEQFF

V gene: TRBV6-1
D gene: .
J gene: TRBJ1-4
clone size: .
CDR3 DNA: TGTGCCAGCAGTGAAGCGGCAGGGATGGCTAATGAAAAACTGTTTTTT
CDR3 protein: CASSEAAGMANEKLFF

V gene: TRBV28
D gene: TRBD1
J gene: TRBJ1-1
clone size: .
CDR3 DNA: TGTGCCAGCAACCAACTCCAGGGGGCGAGGAGGACTGAAGCTTTCTTT
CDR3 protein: CASNQLQGARRTEAFF